This T cell receptor beta chain was recorded in a study of beta chain features in type 1 diabetes. Study-wide context: The patient and healthy donor groups were comparable for age, gender and cell yields.

Study outcomes and limitations: Type 1 diabetes patients had VDJ junctions that carried fewer insertions and more deletions. Type 1 diabetes patients had TCRB CDR3s that were shorter (moderately but significantly so) in all four CD4+ subsets.

V lost 2 bases to trimming and J lost 4 bases, with 12 bases between them. The CDR3 extends over 15 amino acids. CDR1 and CDR2 from the germline V gene are SGHRS and YFSETQ. All of the isolated RNA was reverse transcribed, so expressed TCRB transcripts were sequenced. TCRdb's copy holds only in-frame clones and misses some; the assay was immunoSEQ multiplex PCR. The table has almost 350,000 clones, roughly a tenth seen once; the top ten hold about 1%. On this clone: The antigen remains unidentified. This sample also contains other DNA sequences that code for the same CDR3.

The rearrangement uses TRBV5-1 and TRBJ2-2, with D possibly matching TRBD1 (5 bases). Source material: central memory CD4+ T cells from blood. This sequence was found in a young man with type 1 diabetes. The CDR3 here is CASSLGTQGTGELFF. For the CDR3, the DNA is TGCGCCAGCAGCTTAGGCACCCAGGGCACCGGGGAGCTGTTTTTT.